This T cell receptor beta chain was retrieved from a study of shared clonotypes between healthy human individuals. Assay used: immunoSEQ multiplex PCR; TCRdb lists only in-frame clones, some missing. The table lists about 1 million clones, roughly 80% of them singletons. J gave up 4 bases and V 7 bases, and 10 bases lay outside the gene matches. Germline loops: CDR1 LNHDA, CDR2 SQIVND (reference sequence). This CDR3 is built from 15 residues. Sequenced input: memory CD4+ T cells sorted from blood. Sample subset: CD45RA-negative fraction. This receptor was identified in a man aged 18 to 29 in good health. The chain employs TRBV19 and TRBJ2-1, with 7 bases fitting TRBD2. DNA of the CDR3: TGTGCCAGTACTTTGGTCTCAGCGGGATACAATGAGCAGTTCTTC. Protein sequence: CASTLVSAGYNEQFF.